One T cell receptor beta chain is described in this entry. Its specificity is unknown. These data belong to a study of cytomegalovirus exposure and HLA in healthy donors. Study conclusions and caveats: A later analysis by the authors found several of the most significant clusters apparently linked to common viral pathogens. Analyzed later, association rates of TCRs varied across HLA loci, with DRB1 most and HLA-C fewest. Previously analyzed data showed that most TCR beta V segments were productive at a frequency of about 87% or about 30%.

Primers for the PCR totalled 60 Vbeta and 13 Jbeta. Libraries were prepared by immunoSEQ multiplex PCR; TCRdb keeps only in-frame clonotypes and omits some of them. The sample lists about 140,000 clones, approximately 75% occurring once. The CDR3 spans 15 residues. V shed 0 bases and J shed 3 bases, with 9 bases lying between them. From germline, CDR1 is MRHNA and CDR2 SNTAGT. The sample consisted of PBMCs. The TCR originated in a man over 45 in good health and CMV-seropositive. This chain links TRBV6-4 with TRBJ2-1, with D perhaps TRBD1 (5 bases). The CDR3 loop reads CASSDSGQGYNEQFF. CDR3 sequence (DNA): TGTGCCAGCAGTGACTCAGGGCAGGGCTACAATGAGCAGTTCTTC.